This paragraph reports one TCR beta chain. The target antigen is unknown. A J-beta primer mix and a sample-barcoded 5' primer were used in a second PCR of about 7 to 12 cycles. TCRdb fed the 5' RACE reads into MiXCR, producing one record per CDR3 protein. This table holds hundreds of thousands of distinct CDR3 sequences, around two fifths found once. The sample is drawn from a study of blood T cells in healthy people across ages. Turning to the study itself: Per two T cells, template switching captured roughly one barcoded beta molecule. Study results and limitations: Because sorting was not performed, PBMCs prevented conclusive naive versus antigen-experienced comparison. Those diversity estimates obtained from one million T cells were thought to be underestimates.

The receptor was isolated from an elderly man in good health. The source material was blood.

In nucleotides, the CDR3 is TGCGCCAGCAGCCAAGAGTTTAGTCAGAGGTTAGGGAATCAGCCCCAGCATTTT. Its protein product is CASSQEFSQRLGNQPQHF. The chain has TRBV4-1 and TRBJ1-5; D is uncertain. The V end was cut by 0 bases, the J end by 4 bases, with 19 bases between. The CDR3 consists of 18 residues. CDR1 and CDR2 from the germline V gene are MGHRA and YSYEKL.